The present entry profiles one TCR beta chain with its context. The target antigen is unknown. CDR1 is MNHEY and CDR2 is SVGAGI in the germline V gene. The CDR3 covers 13 residues. Each CDR3 protein gets one entry in TCRdb, which reprocessed the 5' RACE reads and gives no DNA. The specimen's table records about 210,000 distinct CDR3 sequences. T cells were not sorted, and total RNA was isolated straight from whole blood. These data belong to a study of monozygotic twins with inflammatory bowel disease. Findings and caveats of the study: Relative clonotype sharing with others was diminished in IBD patients versus healthy twins, particularly with disease activity.

This sequence was found in a human donor with ulcerative colitis or Crohn's disease, or a healthy co-twin of an affected twin (not recorded which). Sequenced input: blood. The V gene is TRBV6-5, the J gene TRBJ2-7. The CDR3 sequence: CASSYSVGYEQYF.